A single T cell receptor (beta chain) is shown here with its context. The data were produced by immunoSEQ multiplex PCR, yet TCRdb's version contains in-frame clones alone and is incomplete. This sample has about 71,000 clones; approximately 96% occur once, and the top ten carry over 0.2%. This sample was taken from a study of technical replicates of blood from several donors. The CDR3 is made up of 15 amino acids. Germline V gene sequence: CDR1 SGHRS, CDR2 YFSETQ. The V end lost 1 base, the J end lost 3 bases, and 12 bases lay between the germline ends. The V and J genes are TRBV5-1 and TRBJ2-3; maybe TRBD1 (6 bases). Sequencing input: T cells isolated from PBMCs. The clonotype was recovered from a human donor in good health. CDR3 sequence (DNA): TGCGCCAGCAGCTTGAATGTCAGGGGAACAGATACGCAGTATTTT. Amino acid sequence: CASSLNVRGTDTQYF. The whole variable domain, filled in from reference TRBV5-1 and TRBJ2-3, reads KAGVTQTPRYLIKTRGQQVTLSCSPISGHRSVSWYQQTPGQGLQFLFEYFSETQRNKGNFPGRFSGRQFSNSRSEMNVSTLELGDSALYLCASSLNVRGTDTQYFGPGTRLTVL.